This T cell receptor (beta chain) was captured in a study of T-cell reconstitution after alpha-beta-depleted transplantation in children. V was clipped by 5 bases and J by 5 bases, with 16 bases between them. The V gene's germline CDR1 is SGHRS and CDR2 YFSETQ. The CDR3 contains 14 residues. The authors prepared the TCRbeta library with unique molecular identifiers. TCRdb re-analysed the PCR reads in MiXCR, keeping a single row per CDR3 protein. The table lists 280,000 or so distinct CDR3 sequences, around 10% of them singletons. There are many counts of this clonotype. The source of this sequence is a male patient under 10 years old who had a stem cell transplant for chronic granulomatous disease, so the T cells may come from the graft donor. The rearrangement links TRBV5-1 to TRBJ1-2, with D perhaps matching TRBD1 (5 bases). The sequencing here drew on peripheral blood, taken 180 days after TCRalphabeta/CD19-depleted stem cell transplant. This CDR3 is CASSDLWTTYGYTF. The DNA for the CDR3 is TGCGCCAGCAGTGACCTCTGGACAACTTATGGCTACACCTTC.